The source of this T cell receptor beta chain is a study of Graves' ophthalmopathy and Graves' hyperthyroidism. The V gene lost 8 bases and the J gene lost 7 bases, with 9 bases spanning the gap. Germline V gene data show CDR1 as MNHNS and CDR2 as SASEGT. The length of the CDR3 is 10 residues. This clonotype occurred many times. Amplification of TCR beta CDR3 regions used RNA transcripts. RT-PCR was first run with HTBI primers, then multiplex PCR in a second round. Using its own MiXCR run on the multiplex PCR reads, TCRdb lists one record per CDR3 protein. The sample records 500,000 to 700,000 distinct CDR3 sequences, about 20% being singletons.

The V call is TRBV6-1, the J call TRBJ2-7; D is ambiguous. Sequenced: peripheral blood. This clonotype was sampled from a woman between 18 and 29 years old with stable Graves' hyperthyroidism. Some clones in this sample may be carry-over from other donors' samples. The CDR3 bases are TGTGCCAGCCGGATGGGGGAGCAGTACTTC. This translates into CASRMGEQYF.